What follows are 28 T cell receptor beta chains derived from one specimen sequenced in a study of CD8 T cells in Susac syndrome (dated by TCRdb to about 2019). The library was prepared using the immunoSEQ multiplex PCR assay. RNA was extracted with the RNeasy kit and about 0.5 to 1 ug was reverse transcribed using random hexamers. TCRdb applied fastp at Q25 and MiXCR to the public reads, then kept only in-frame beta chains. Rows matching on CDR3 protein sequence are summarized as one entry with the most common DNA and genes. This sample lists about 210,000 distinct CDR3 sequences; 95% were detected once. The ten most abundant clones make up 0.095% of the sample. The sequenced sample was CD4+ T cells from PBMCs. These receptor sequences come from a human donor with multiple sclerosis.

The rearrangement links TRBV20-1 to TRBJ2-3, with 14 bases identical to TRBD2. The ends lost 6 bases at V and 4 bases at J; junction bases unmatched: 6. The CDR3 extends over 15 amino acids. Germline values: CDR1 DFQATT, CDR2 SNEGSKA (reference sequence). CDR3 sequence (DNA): TGCAGTGCAAGACTAGCGGGAGGGCCGGCAGATACGCAGTATTTT. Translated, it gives CSARLAGGPADTQYF.

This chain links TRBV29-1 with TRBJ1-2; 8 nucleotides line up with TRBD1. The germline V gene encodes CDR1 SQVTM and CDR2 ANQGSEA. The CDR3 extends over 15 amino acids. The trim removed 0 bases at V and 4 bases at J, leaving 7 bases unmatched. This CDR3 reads CSVEDRGQGAYGYTF. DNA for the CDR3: TGCAGCGTTGAAGATCGTGGGCAGGGGGCCTATGGCTACACCTTC. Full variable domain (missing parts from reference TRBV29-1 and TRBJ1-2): SAVISQKPSRDICQRGTSLTIQCQVDSQVTMMFWYRQQPGQSLTLIATANQGSEATYESGFVIDKFPISRPNLTFSTLTVSNMSPEDSSIYLCSVEDRGQGAYGYTFGSGTRLTVV.

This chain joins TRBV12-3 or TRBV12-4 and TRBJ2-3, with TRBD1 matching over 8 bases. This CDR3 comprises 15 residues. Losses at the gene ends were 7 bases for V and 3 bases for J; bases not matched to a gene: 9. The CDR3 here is CASTASDRDTDTQYF. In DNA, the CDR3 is TGTGCCAGCACCGCCTCGGACAGGGATACAGATACGCAGTATTTT.

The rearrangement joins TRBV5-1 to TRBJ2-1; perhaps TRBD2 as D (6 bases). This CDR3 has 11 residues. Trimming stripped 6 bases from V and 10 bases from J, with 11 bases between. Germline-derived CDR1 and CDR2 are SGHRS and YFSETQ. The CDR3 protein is CASTMAGEQFF. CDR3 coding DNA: TGCGCCAGCACGATGGCGGGAGAGCAGTTCTTC.

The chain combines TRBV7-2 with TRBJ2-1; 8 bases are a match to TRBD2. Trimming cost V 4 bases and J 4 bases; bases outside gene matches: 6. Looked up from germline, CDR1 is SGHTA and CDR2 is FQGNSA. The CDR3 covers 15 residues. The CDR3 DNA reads TGTGCCAGCAGCTACAGGGCTAGCGGGTACAATGAGCAGTTCTTC. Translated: CASSYRASGYNEQFF. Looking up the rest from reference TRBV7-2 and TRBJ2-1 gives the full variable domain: GAGVSQSPSNKVTEKGKDVELRCDPISGHTALYWYRQSLGQGLEFLIYFQGNSAPDKSGLPSDRFSAERTGGSVSTLTIQRTQQEDSAVYLCASSYRASGYNEQFFGPGTRLTVL.

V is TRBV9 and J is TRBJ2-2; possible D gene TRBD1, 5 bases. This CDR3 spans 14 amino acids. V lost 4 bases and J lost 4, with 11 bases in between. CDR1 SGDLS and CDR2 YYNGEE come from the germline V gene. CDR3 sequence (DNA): TGTGCCAGCAGCTTTCTTGGGGCCACCGGGGAGCTGTTTTTT. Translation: CASSFLGATGELFF.

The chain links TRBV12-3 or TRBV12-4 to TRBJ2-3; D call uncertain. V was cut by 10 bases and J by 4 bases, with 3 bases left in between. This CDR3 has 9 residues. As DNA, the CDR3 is TGTGCCATCCCAGATACGCAGTATTTT. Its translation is CAIPDTQYF.

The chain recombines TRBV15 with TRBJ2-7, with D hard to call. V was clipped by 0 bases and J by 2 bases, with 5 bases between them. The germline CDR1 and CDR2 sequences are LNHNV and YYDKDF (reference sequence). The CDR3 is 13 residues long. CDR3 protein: CATSRDITYEQYF. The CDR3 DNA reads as TGTGCCACCAGCAGAGATATAACCTACGAGCAGTACTTC. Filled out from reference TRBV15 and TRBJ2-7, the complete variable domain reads DAMVIQNPRYQVTQFGKPVTLSCSQTLNHNVMYWYQQKSSQAPKLLFHYYDKDFNNEADTPDNFQSRRPNTSFCFLDIRSPGLGDTAMYLCATSRDITYEQYFGPGTRLTVT.

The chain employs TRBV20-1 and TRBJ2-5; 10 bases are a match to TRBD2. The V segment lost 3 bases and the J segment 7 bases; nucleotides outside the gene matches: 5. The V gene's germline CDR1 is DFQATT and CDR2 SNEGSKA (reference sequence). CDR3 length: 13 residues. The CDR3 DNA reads TGCAGTGCTAGGCTAGCGGGGGCCGGGACCCAGTACTTC. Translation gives CSARLAGAGTQYF.

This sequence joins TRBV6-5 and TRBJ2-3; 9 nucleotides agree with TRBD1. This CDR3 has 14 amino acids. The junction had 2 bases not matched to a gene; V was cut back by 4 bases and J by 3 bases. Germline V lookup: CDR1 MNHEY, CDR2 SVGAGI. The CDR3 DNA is TGTGCCAGCAGTTTGGGACAGGGAACAGATACGCAGTATTTT. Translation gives CASSLGQGTDTQYF.

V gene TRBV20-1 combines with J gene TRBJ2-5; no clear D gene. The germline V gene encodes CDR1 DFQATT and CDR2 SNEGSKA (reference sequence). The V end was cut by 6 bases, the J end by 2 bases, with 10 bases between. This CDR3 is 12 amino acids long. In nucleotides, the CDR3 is TGCAGTGCCTTAGCCCTTCAAGAGACCCAGTACTTC. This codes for CSALALQETQYF.

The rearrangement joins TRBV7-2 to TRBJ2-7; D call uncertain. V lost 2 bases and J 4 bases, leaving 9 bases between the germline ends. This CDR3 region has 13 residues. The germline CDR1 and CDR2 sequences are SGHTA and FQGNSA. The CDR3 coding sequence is TGTGCCAGCAGCTTAATGGCGGTTTACGAGCAGTACTTC. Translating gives CASSLMAVYEQYF.

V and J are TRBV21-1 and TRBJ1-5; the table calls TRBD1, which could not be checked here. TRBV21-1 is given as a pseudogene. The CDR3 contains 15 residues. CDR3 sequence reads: CASSKADSSNQPQHF. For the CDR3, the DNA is TGTGCCAGCAGCAAAGCTGACAGCAGCAATCAGCCCCAGCATTTT.

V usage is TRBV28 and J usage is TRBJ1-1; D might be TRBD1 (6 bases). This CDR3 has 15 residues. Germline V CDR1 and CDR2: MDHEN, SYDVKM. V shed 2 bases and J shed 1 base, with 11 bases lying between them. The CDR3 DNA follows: TGTGCCAGCAGTTTACAGGGGAAGGAGAACACTGAAGCTTTCTTT. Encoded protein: CASSLQGKENTEAFF. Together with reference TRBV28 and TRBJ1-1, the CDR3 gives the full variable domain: DVKVTQSSRYLVKRTGEKVFLECVQDMDHENMFWYRQDPGLGLRLIYFSYDVKMKEKGDIPEGYSVSREKKERFSLILESASTNQTSMYLCASSLQGKENTEAFFGQGTRLTVV.

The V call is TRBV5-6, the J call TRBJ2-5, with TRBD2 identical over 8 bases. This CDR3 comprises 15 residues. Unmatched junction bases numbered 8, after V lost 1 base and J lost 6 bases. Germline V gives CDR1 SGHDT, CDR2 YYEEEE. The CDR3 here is CASSLRGAGVKTQYF. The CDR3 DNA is TGTGCCAGCAGCTTGCGGGGAGCGGGAGTAAAGACCCAGTACTTC.

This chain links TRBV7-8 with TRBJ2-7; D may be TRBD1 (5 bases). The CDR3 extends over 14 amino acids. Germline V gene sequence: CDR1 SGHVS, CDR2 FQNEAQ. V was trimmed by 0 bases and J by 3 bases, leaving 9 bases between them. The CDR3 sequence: CASSLADSGYEQYF. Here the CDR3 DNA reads TGTGCCAGCAGCTTAGCCGACAGTGGCTACGAGCAGTACTTC. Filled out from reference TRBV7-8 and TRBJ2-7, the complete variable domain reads GAGVSQSPRYKVAKRGQDVALRCDPISGHVSLFWYQQALGQGPEFLTYFQNEAQLDKSGLPSDRFFAERPEGSVSTLKIQRTQQEDSAVYLCASSLADSGYEQYFGPGTRLTVT.

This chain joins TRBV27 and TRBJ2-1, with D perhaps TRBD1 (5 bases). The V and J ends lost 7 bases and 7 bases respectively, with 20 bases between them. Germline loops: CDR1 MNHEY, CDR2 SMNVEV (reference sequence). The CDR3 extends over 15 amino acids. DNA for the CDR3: TGTGCCAGCACCGGACGGTCAGGGCAGGTAAATGAGCAGTTCTTC. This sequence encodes CASTGRSGQVNEQFF.

CDR3 protein: CASSSRGDGDEQFF. The CDR3 DNA is TGTGCCAGCAGTTCCCGGGGGGATGGAGATGAGCAGTTCTTC. The chain combines TRBV28 with TRBJ2-1; TRBD2 matches at 7 bases. This CDR3 has 14 residues. Per germline, CDR1 MDHEN and CDR2 SYDVKM. V shed 4 bases and J 8 bases; nucleotides not matched to a gene: 8.

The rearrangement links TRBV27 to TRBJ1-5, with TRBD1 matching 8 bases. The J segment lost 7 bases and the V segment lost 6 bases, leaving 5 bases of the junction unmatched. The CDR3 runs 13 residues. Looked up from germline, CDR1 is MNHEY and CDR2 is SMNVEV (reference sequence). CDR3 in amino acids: CASSPDRDQPQHF. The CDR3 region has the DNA TGTGCCAGCAGCCCGGACAGGGACCAGCCCCAGCATTTT.

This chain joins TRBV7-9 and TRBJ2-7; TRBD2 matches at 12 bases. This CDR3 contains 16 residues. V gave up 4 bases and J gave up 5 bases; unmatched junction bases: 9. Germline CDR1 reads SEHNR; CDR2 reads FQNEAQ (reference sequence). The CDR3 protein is CASSSTGTSGRNEQYF. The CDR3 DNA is TGTGCCAGCAGCTCGACAGGCACTAGCGGGAGGAACGAGCAGTACTTC.

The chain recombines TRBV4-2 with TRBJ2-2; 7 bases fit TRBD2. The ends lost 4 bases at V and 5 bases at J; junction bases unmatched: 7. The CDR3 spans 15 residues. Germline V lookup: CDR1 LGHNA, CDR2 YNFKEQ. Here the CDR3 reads CASSPLAETTGELFF. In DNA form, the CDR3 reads TGTGCCAGCAGCCCTCTAGCGGAAACAACCGGGGAGCTGTTTTTT.

CDR3 bases: TGTGCCAGCAATAAGCAGGGGGGTCATGGAGAGACCCAGTACTTC. It encodes CASNKQGGHGETQYF. The chain is built from TRBV10-3 and TRBJ2-5; D possibly corresponds to TRBD1 (7 bases). Trimming removed 10 bases from V and 4 bases from J, with 22 bases in between. The CDR3 runs 15 residues. Germline V gives CDR1 ENHRY, CDR2 SYGVKD.

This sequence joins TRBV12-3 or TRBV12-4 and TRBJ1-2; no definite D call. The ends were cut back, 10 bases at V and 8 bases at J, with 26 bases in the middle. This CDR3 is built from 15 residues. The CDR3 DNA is TGTGCCACCGCCAAGTCCCCTAGCCGGGGTTGGGGCTACACCTTC. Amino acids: CATAKSPSRGWGYTF.

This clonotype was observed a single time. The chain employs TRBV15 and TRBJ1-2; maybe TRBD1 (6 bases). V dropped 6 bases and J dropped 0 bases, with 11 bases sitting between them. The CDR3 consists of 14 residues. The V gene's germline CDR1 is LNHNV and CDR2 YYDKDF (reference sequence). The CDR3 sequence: CATRGTPSNYGYTF. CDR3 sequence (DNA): TGTGCCACCAGAGGGACACCATCTAACTATGGCTACACCTTC.

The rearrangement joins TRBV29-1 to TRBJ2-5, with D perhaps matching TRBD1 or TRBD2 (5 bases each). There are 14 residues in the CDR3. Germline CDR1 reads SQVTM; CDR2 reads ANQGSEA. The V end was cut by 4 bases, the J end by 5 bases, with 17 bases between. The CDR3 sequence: CSVVGTLGVETQYF. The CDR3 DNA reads TGCAGCGTTGTCGGGACGCTCGGAGTGGAGACCCAGTACTTC. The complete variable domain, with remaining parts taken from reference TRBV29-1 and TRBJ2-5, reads SAVISQKPSRDICQRGTSLTIQCQVDSQVTMMFWYRQQPGQSLTLIATANQGSEATYESGFVIDKFPISRPNLTFSTLTVSNMSPEDSSIYLCSVVGTLGVETQYFGPGTRLLVL.

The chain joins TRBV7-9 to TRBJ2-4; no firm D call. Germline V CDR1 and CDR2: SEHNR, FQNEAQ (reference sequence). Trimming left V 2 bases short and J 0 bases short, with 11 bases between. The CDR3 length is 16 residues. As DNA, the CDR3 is TGTGCCAGCAGCTTATTCGGCAGTCTAGCCAAAAACATTCAGTACTTC. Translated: CASSLFGSLAKNIQYF.

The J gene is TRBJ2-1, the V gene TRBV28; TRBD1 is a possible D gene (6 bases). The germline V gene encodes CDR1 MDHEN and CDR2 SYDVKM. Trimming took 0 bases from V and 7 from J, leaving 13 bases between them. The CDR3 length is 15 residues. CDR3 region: CASSLWEDRRNEQFF. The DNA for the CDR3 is TGTGCCAGCAGTTTATGGGAGGACAGAAGGAATGAGCAGTTCTTC.

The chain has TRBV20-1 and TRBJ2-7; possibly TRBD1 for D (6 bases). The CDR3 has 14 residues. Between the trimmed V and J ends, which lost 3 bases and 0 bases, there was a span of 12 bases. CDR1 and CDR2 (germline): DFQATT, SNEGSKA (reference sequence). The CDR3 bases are TGCAGTGCTAGCCAGACAGGCAGCTCCTACGAGCAGTACTTC. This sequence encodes CSASQTGSSYEQYF.